This T cell receptor beta chain was documented in a study of control samples from healthy donors and cancer patients (TCRdb year 2020). Notes on this clone: Its antigen has not been determined. The input lacks base qualities; no much larger clone sits a single base away.

The CDR3 goes from the cysteine to the phenylalanine over 17 residues. The read is trimmed to its CDR3 DNA, 51 bases read in frame from base 1. V is reduced by 2 bases and J by 2 bases, leaving a spacing of 16 bases between them. For CDR1 and CDR2, the germline V gene lists KGHDR and SFDVKD. Libraries were prepared through the immunoSEQ multiplex PCR assay. The immuneACCESS repertoire file appears here via TCRdb, limited to in-frame rearrangements. These files lack a portion of the clones; in checked studies, under half of the deficit traces to unresolved V genes, and the cause of the others is not known. For this sample there are roughly 74,000 clones; around 94% appear just once. In total, the top ten clones hold around 4.5% of the sample.

This clonotype originated in a woman younger than 30 in good health. The sample was blood. The rearranged chain carries TRBV24-1 and TRBJ2-3; the D assignment is uncertain and may be TRBD1 or TRBD2, with 5 bases supporting each. The DNA sequence is TGTGCCACCAGTGATTCTTTCCGGGACGCCAACACAGATACGCAGTATTTT. Its translation is CATSDSFRDANTDTQYF.